This T cell receptor beta chain was recorded in a study of blood T cell repertoires in COVID-19. At the level of the study: Sample material is recorded as cDNA or gDNA derived from T cells, B-cell-depleted T cells, or PBMCs.

This clone was recorded only once. Germline V gene lookup returns CDR1 GTSNPN and CDR2 SVGIG (reference sequence). CDR3 length: 14 amino acids. J gave up 6 bases and V 1 base, and 3 bases lay outside the gene matches. Assay used: immunoSEQ multiplex PCR; TCRdb lists only in-frame clones, some missing. The data contain approximately 190,000 clones, more than 70% of them singletons. This chain links TRBV30 with TRBJ2-5, with 12 bases fitting TRBD2. The receptor was derived from a woman between 40 and 50 years old who had recovered from COVID-19. The sequenced material came from peripheral blood. DNA for the CDR3: TGTGCCTGGAGTGACGGGACTAGCGGGCAGACCCAGTACTTC. Its protein product is CAWSDGTSGQTQYF.